The 15 T cell receptor beta chains below all came from one sample that was sequenced in a study of cytomegalovirus exposure and HLA in healthy donors. The PCR was carried out with 60 Vbeta primers and 13 Jbeta primers. Method: immunoSEQ multiplex PCR; TCRdb's copy keeps in-frame clones and lacks some. This sample carries more than 130,000 clones, around 80% of them seen once, and the ten largest clones take about 2.2%. The material sequenced was PBMCs. The receptors originated from a young man in good health and CMV-seronegative.

This clone was detected only once. This sequence joins TRBV5-1 and TRBJ2-7; 10 nucleotides match TRBD1. V lost 1 base to trimming and J lost 0 bases; unmatched junction nucleotides: 4. The germline gives CDR1 SGHRS, CDR2 YFSETQ. The CDR3 is 16 residues long. This CDR3 reads CASSLYGTGVSYEQYF. CDR3 nucleotides: TGCGCCAGCAGCTTGTATGGGACAGGGGTCTCCTACGAGCAGTACTTC.

V usage is TRBV5-1 and J usage is TRBJ2-7; weak D call: TRBD1 (5 bases). This CDR3 has 14 amino acids. V was clipped by 4 bases and J by 3 bases, with 14 bases between them. CDR1 SGHRS and CDR2 YFSETQ come from the germline V gene. The CDR3 DNA follows: TGCGCCAGCAGCAGGGGCCTAGAGGTCTACGAGCAGTACTTC. Translating it yields CASSRGLEVYEQYF. Based on the CDR3 plus reference TRBV5-1 and TRBJ2-7, the full variable domain is KAGVTQTPRYLIKTRGQQVTLSCSPISGHRSVSWYQQTPGQGLQFLFEYFSETQRNKGNFPGRFSGRQFSNSRSEMNVSTLELGDSALYLCASSRGLEVYEQYFGPGTRLTVT.

On this clone itself: In the same sample, other DNA sequences code for this CDR3. The V gene is TRBV28, the J gene TRBJ2-7; 7 bases match TRBD1. Germline V lookup: CDR1 MDHEN, CDR2 SYDVKM. V was clipped by 6 bases and J by 1 base; unmatched bases: 12. The CDR3 is made up of 16 amino acids. Written as DNA, the CDR3 is TGTGCCAGCAGCCACCCTTGGGGGACAGTGTCCTACGAGCAGTACTTC. It encodes CASSHPWGTVSYEQYF.

This clone has a handful of counts. This chain joins TRBV10-1 and TRBJ2-5; 8 nucleotides align to TRBD1. CDR1 WNHNN and CDR2 SYGVQD come from the germline V gene (reference sequence). J gave up 2 bases and V 8 bases, and 1 base lay outside the gene matches. CDR3 size: 12 residues. For the CDR3, the DNA is TGCGCCAGCCGGGACAGGCAAGAGACCCAGTACTTC. Its protein is CASRDRQETQYF.

CDR3 protein: CASSPGVYDLFSYEQYF. DNA of the CDR3: TGTGCCAGCAGCCCGGGGGTCTATGACCTCTTCTCCTACGAGCAGTACTTC. V gene TRBV7-6 combines with J gene TRBJ2-7, with TRBD2 as a possible D gene (6 bases). In germline, CDR1 is SGHVS, CDR2 FNYEAQ. The germline V and J ends were trimmed by 5 bases and 0 bases, with 20 bases remaining between them. The CDR3 spans 17 residues.

This clone was seen a few times. This chain links TRBV30 with TRBJ1-4; D is unresolved. CDR1 is GTSNPN, CDR2 SVGIG, per germline (reference sequence). CDR3 length: 11 amino acids. Trimming stripped 1 base from V and 13 bases from J, with 10 bases between. The CDR3 bases are TGTGCCTGGAGTGATTCAGGATTACTGTTTTTT. It specifies CAWSDSGLLFF.

This clone was recorded a few times. This sequence joins TRBV6-5 and TRBJ2-1, with 10 bases identical to TRBD1. The CDR3 runs 15 residues. Germline CDR1 MNHEY, CDR2 SVGAGI. After removal of 2 bases from V and 6 bases from J, the junction contained 4 bases not matched to a gene. The CDR3 region has the DNA TGTGCCAGCAGTTACGCGACAGGGGGCATCAATGAGCAGTTCTTC. Its translation: CASSYATGGINEQFF.

The chain couples TRBV2 to TRBJ2-3; 10 bases fit TRBD2. CDR3 length: 18 amino acids. The germline CDR1 and CDR2 sequences are SNHLY and FYNNEI. V was pared by 4 bases and J by 2 bases, with 12 bases of the junction left unmatched. The CDR3 DNA is TGTGCCAGCAGTGGGAGGGGAGGACTAGCGGTTTACACAGATACGCAGTATTTT. Protein product: CASSGRGGLAVYTDTQYF.

V usage is TRBV28 and J usage is TRBJ1-1; 7 nucleotides align to TRBD1. The CDR3 sequence is 18 residues long. Germline assignment: CDR1 MDHEN and CDR2 SYDVKM. V was clipped by 6 bases and J by 0 bases; unmatched bases: 16. CDR3 coding DNA: TGTGCCAGCAGACCGAGGAGGGACAGACCTTTCATGAACACTGAAGCTTTCTTT. This translates into CASRPRRDRPFMNTEAFF.

The chain uses TRBV9 and TRBJ2-3, with D possibly being TRBD2 (6 bases). The CDR3 has 19 residues. V lost 0 bases and J lost 4, with 24 bases in between. Germline CDR1 is SGDLS and CDR2 is YYNGEE. In nucleotides, the CDR3 is TGTGCCAGCAGCGTAGCTTTAAGAGGTTGGACGCCGGGAGCAGATACGCAGTATTTT. It codes for CASSVALRGWTPGADTQYF.

The rearrangement links TRBV28 to TRBJ2-1; 12 bases align to TRBD2. Trimming cost V 6 bases and J 8 bases; bases outside gene matches: 5. In germline, CDR1 is MDHEN, CDR2 SYDVKM. The CDR3 runs 14 residues. CDR3 bases: TGTGCCAGCAGAGCTAGCGGGGGGGCTCATGAGCAGTTCTTC. Translating it yields CASRASGGAHEQFF.

V usage is TRBV13 and J usage is TRBJ2-5, with 11 bases matching TRBD2. CDR3 length: 15 residues. Germline V gene sequence: CDR1 PRHDT, CDR2 FYEKMQ (reference sequence). V shed 4 bases and J 4 bases; nucleotides not matched to a gene: 5. CDR3 loop: CASSSRLAGTETQYF. In nucleotides, the CDR3 is TGTGCCAGCAGCTCGAGACTAGCGGGAACAGAGACCCAGTACTTC.

V gene TRBV5-1 combines with J gene TRBJ2-7, with D perhaps TRBD2 (6 bases). The CDR3 is 15 amino acids. The germline V and J ends were trimmed by 4 bases and 4 bases, with 18 bases remaining between them. CDR1 is SGHRS, CDR2 YFSETQ, per germline. CDR3 residues: CASSSGVAGGYEQYF. The CDR3 region has the DNA TGCGCCAGCAGCAGTGGTGTTGCTGGGGGGTACGAGCAGTACTTC.

This chain joins TRBV28 and TRBJ1-1; TRBD1 is a possible D gene (5 bases). In germline, CDR1 is MDHEN, CDR2 SYDVKM. V shed 6 bases and J shed 3 bases, with 8 bases lying between them. The CDR3 extends over 12 amino acids. CDR3 nucleotides: TGTGCCAGCAGGCGGGGGTACACTGAAGCTTTCTTT. Amino acids: CASRRGYTEAFF.

The V call is TRBV28, the J call TRBJ1-1; 7 bases match TRBD1. The J segment lost 0 bases and the V segment lost 6 bases, leaving 10 bases of the junction unmatched. The CDR3 sequence is 16 residues long. Germline loops: CDR1 MDHEN, CDR2 SYDVKM. The CDR3 DNA sequence: TGTGCCAGCAGCTTCCGACAGGGCAGCATGAACACTGAAGCTTTCTTT. It specifies CASSFRQGSMNTEAFF.